These 6 T cell receptor beta chains were all obtained from the same sample, sequenced in a study of early T cells in non-severe SARS-CoV-2 infection. From the 5' RACE reads, TCRdb called clonotypes with MiXCR, one entry per CDR3 protein. The table includes roughly 100,000 distinct CDR3 sequences, 9.5% to 15% detected once. The sample was whole blood, taken at baseline. The receptors come from an adult who was a healthcare worker with PCR-confirmed SARS-CoV-2 infection or an uninfected control (not recorded which).

This clonotype was counted a few times. The chain combines TRBV29-1 with TRBJ1-2; D gene uncertain. The V and J ends lost 7 bases and 3 bases respectively, with 15 bases between them. CDR1 is SQVTM and CDR2 is ANQGSEA in the germline V gene. The CDR3 is made up of 13 amino acids. CDR3 DNA sequence: TGCAGCGGATCGGGGTCCGATGACTATGGCTACACCTTC. It specifies CSGSGSDDYGYTF.

The chain joins TRBV6-6 to TRBJ2-3; a weak D match, TRBD1 (5 bases). Trimming shortened V by 6 bases and J by 2 bases, and 12 bases separated the two germline ends. The CDR3 has 14 amino acids. Per the germline V gene, CDR1 is MNHNY and CDR2 is SVGAGI (reference sequence). The chain's CDR3 is CASRDAGYTDTQYF. The CDR3, as DNA: TGTGCCAGCAGAGACGCAGGGTACACAGATACGCAGTATTTT.

This clonotype was recorded a few times. Relative to the germline gene, one junction end is altered; a read error may explain this. The chain has TRBV27 and TRBJ2-3; 10 bases agree with TRBD2. CDR3 length equals 14 residues. From germline, CDR1 is MNHEY and CDR2 SMNVEV (reference sequence). The CDR3 region is CAGTGTSVTDTQYF. CDR3 coding DNA: TGTGCCGGGACCGGGACTAGCGTCACAGACACGCAGTATTTT.

The chain links TRBV7-3 to TRBJ2-5; unclear D gene. V lost 1 base to trimming and J lost 3 bases, with 9 bases between them. Germline assignment: CDR1 SGHTA and CDR2 FQGTGA. The CDR3 spans 14 residues. This CDR3 is CASSLSPTKETQYF. The CDR3 DNA is TGTGCCAGCAGCTTAAGCCCGACGAAAGAGACCCAGTACTTC.

This clonotype was seen at least ten times. The CDR3 spells CASSLDGSSTDTQYF. CDR3 nucleotide sequence: TGTGCCAGCAGCTTAGACGGGTCCAGCACAGATACGCAGTATTTT. V and J are TRBV7-2 and TRBJ2-3, with D hard to call. V lost 1 base and J lost 0, with 8 bases in between. CDR1 and CDR2 (germline): SGHTA, FQGNSA. The CDR3 totals 15 residues.

This clonotype was recorded a few times. V usage is TRBV11-2 and J usage is TRBJ2-7; D is unclear. This CDR3 has 14 amino acids. In germline, CDR1 is SGHAT, CDR2 FQNNGV. V was pared by 1 base and J by 2 bases, with 9 bases between. CDR3 sequence reads: CASSLGLGTYEQYF. CDR3 coding DNA: TGTGCCAGCAGCTTAGGTCTAGGAACCTACGAGCAGTACTTC. Complete variable domain (other parts from reference TRBV11-2 and TRBJ2-7): EAGVAQSPRYKIIEKRQSVAFWCNPISGHATLYWYQQILGQGPKLLIQFQNNGVVDDSQLPKDRFSAERLKGVDSTLKIQPAKLEDSAVYLCASSLGLGTYEQYFGPGTRLTVT.